Each of the 5 T cell receptor beta chains below was sequenced from the same sample in a study of cytomegalovirus exposure and HLA in healthy donors. The PCR employed 60 Vbeta primers together with 13 Jbeta primers. Profiled with immunoSEQ multiplex PCR; TCRdb holds only in-frame clones, not every one. Of roughly 240,000 clones in the sample, roughly 73% were seen once. Source material: PBMCs. The source of these receptors is a boy between 5 and 17 years old in good health and CMV-seronegative.

The V gene is TRBV10-3, the J gene TRBJ1-5; D not resolved. Germline CDR1 is ENHRY and CDR2 is SYGVKD. This CDR3 comprises 13 residues. Trimming took off 3 bases at V and 1 base at J, with 4 bases between the two ends. CDR3 loop: CAISEQSNQPQHF. In nucleotides, the CDR3 is TGTGCCATCAGTGAACAGAGCAATCAGCCCCAGCATTTT.

The sample holds one count of this clone. The J gene is TRBJ2-7, the V gene TRBV7-3, with D possibly matching TRBD2 (6 bases). CDR1 is SGHTA, CDR2 FQGTGA, per germline. Trimming removed 2 bases at V and 2 bases at J, with 10 bases between. This CDR3 is 14 amino acids long. The CDR3: CASSLGSGTYEQYF. Written as DNA, the CDR3 is TGTGCCAGCAGCTTAGGTAGCGGAACCTACGAGCAGTACTTC.

The chain couples TRBV5-5 to TRBJ2-5, with TRBD1 matching over 7 bases. In germline, CDR1 is SGHKS, CDR2 YYEKEE (reference sequence). CDR3 length: 14 amino acids. V trimming: 6 bases; J trimming: 5 bases; junction bases outside the gene matches: 10. The CDR3 is CASIQDDRDETQYF. Here the CDR3 DNA reads TGTGCCAGCATCCAAGACGACAGGGATGAGACCCAGTACTTC.

In the case of this clone: At one of its ends the junction is not consistent with the germline gene, which may arise from a read error. This chain joins TRBV18 and TRBJ1-2; D gene ambiguous. Germline V gene lookup returns CDR1 KGHSH and CDR2 LQKENI. The CDR3 totals 9 residues. For the CDR3, the DNA is TGTGCCAGCTCACCTGGGCAGGCCTTC. Its translation is CASSPGQAF.

The chain employs TRBV29-1 and TRBJ1-2, with D possibly matching TRBD1 (5 bases). Trimming removed 6 bases from V and 7 bases from J, with 12 bases in between. The CDR3 length is 11 residues. Germline V gene lookup returns CDR1 SQVTM and CDR2 ANQGSEA. CDR3 sequence: CSVSGGGGYTF. Written as DNA, the CDR3 is TGCAGCGTATCTGGGGGGGGTGGCTACACCTTC.